The 26 T cell receptor beta chains listed next were all sequenced from one sample in a study of identical twins. TCRdb re-called the 5' RACE reads with MiXCR, one entry per CDR3 protein. The table shows about 240,000 distinct CDR3 sequences, with about 11% occurring only once. The sequenced sample was memory T cells sorted from blood. The receptor set was obtained from a man between 50 and 59 years old in good health.

This clonotype was seen repeatedly, ten times or more. The CDR3 reads CSVGQVGAYTEAFF. CDR3 sequence (DNA): TGCAGCGTTGGACAGGTGGGGGCATATACTGAAGCTTTCTTT. The rearrangement joins TRBV29-1 to TRBJ1-1; D possibly corresponds to TRBD1 (6 bases). The CDR3 extends over 14 amino acids. Trimming shortened V by 4 bases and J by 5 bases, and 17 bases separated the two germline ends. Germline V gene lookup returns CDR1 SQVTM and CDR2 ANQGSEA.

The table lists this clonotype with many counts. The chain uses TRBV27 and TRBJ2-1; D tentatively reads TRBD1 or TRBD2 (6 bases each). This CDR3 has 17 residues. V gave up 5 bases and J gave up 7 bases, with 24 bases separating them. Germline CDR1 reads MNHEY; CDR2 reads SMNVEV (reference sequence). The CDR3 is CASSPNRAGGWVNEQFF. In DNA, the CDR3 is TGTGCCAGCAGTCCCAACCGGGCCGGGGGCTGGGTGAATGAGCAGTTCTTC.

The chain joins TRBV27 to TRBJ2-2; D perhaps matches TRBD1 (6 bases). Germline CDR1 MNHEY, CDR2 SMNVEV (reference sequence). CDR3 size: 16 residues. Trimming took 1 base from V and 0 from J, leaving 9 bases between them. In DNA form, the CDR3 reads TGTGCCAGCAGTTTATTTACAGGGCCGAACACCGGGGAGCTGTTTTTT. Its translation is CASSLFTGPNTGELFF.

CDR3 in amino acids: CSATSGRAGQYF. CDR3 DNA: TGCAGCGCGACTAGCGGGAGGGCCGGGCAGTACTTC. The gene calls are TRBV20-1 and TRBJ2-7; 14 nucleotides align to TRBD2. The CDR3 is 12 amino acids. CDR1 and CDR2 (germline): DFQATT, SNEGSKA (reference sequence).

This clonotype was seen repeatedly, ten times or more. The chain combines TRBV5-5 with TRBJ2-1, with D uncertain. The CDR3 covers 14 residues. Trimming took off 4 bases at V and 5 bases at J, with 13 bases between the two ends. In germline, CDR1 is SGHKS, CDR2 YYEKEE (reference sequence). The CDR3 protein is CASSRLYRDNEQFF. For the CDR3, the DNA is TGTGCCAGCAGCCGTTTATACAGAGACAATGAGCAGTTCTTC.

The genes are TRBV6-2 or TRBV6-3 and TRBJ2-1; D may be TRBD2 (5 bases). V shed 5 bases and J shed 10 bases, with 9 bases lying between them. Germline V gene data show CDR1 as MNHEY and CDR2 as SVGEGT. The CDR3 totals 11 residues. CDR3 nucleotides: TGTGCCAGCAGTGTGAGGGAAGAGCAGTTCTTC. Translation gives CASSVREEQFF.

This clonotype was detected a few times. The DNA of the CDR3 is TGTGCCAGCAGCTTTCTAGCGGGGGGGCTGGACGAGCAGTACTTC. Residues: CASSFLAGGLDEQYF. The rearrangement uses TRBV7-9 and TRBJ2-7; 12 positions match TRBD2. CDR1 and CDR2 (germline): SEHNR, FQNEAQ (reference sequence). V lost 3 bases, J lost 5 bases, and 5 bases stayed unmatched. The CDR3 sequence is 15 residues long.

This clonotype was counted between two and nine times. The rearrangement links TRBV25-1 to TRBJ2-2, with D possibly being TRBD1 or TRBD2 (5 bases each). CDR1 and CDR2 (germline): MGHDK, SYGVNS. The CDR3 sequence is 14 residues long. V lost 8 bases to trimming and J lost 3 bases, with 13 bases between them. The CDR3 is CASVGAGYTGELFF. CDR3 nucleotides: TGTGCCAGCGTCGGGGCGGGCTACACCGGGGAGCTGTTTTTT.

The chain carries TRBV7-2 and TRBJ1-2; 7 nucleotides agree with TRBD1. Trimming removed 5 bases from V and 4 bases from J; junction bases left unmatched: 13. Germline lookup yields CDR1 SGHTA and CDR2 FQGNSA. This CDR3 is built from 16 residues. CDR3: CASSPDFSDRAYGYTF. In nucleotides, the CDR3 is TGTGCCAGCAGCCCAGACTTTTCAGACAGGGCCTATGGCTACACCTTC.

There are many counts of this clonotype. The rearrangement uses TRBV5-4 and TRBJ2-3, with 10 bases that match TRBD2. CDR3 length: 15 residues. CDR1 and CDR2 from the germline V gene are SGHNT and YYREEE (reference sequence). With V trimmed by 2 bases and J by 3 bases, 3 bases remained unmatched. CDR3 bases: TGTGCCAGCAGCTTACTAGCGGGATTGACAGATACGCAGTATTTT. Translation: CASSLLAGLTDTQYF.

This clonotype has ten or more counts. This chain joins TRBV15 and TRBJ2-7, with D uncertain. Germline V gene data show CDR1 as LNHNV and CDR2 as YYDKDF (reference sequence). The V gene lost 0 bases and the J gene lost 0 bases, with 9 bases spanning the gap. The CDR3 has 15 residues. The CDR3 sequence is CATSRDQASSYEQYF. In nucleotides, the CDR3 is TGTGCCACCAGCAGAGATCAGGCCTCCTCCTACGAGCAGTACTTC.

This clonotype was detected many times. The CDR3 sequence: CSASGGAGKNIQYF. The CDR3 region has the DNA TGCAGTGCTAGCGGGGGGGCCGGCAAAAACATTCAGTACTTC. V is TRBV20-1 and J is TRBJ2-4, with 8 bases that match TRBD2. Germline V lookup: CDR1 DFQATT, CDR2 SNEGSKA (reference sequence). Trimming at V came to 3 bases and at J to 3 bases, leaving 4 bases not matched to a gene. CDR3 size: 14 residues.

This clonotype was seen many times. The chain couples TRBV28 to TRBJ2-7; TRBD2 aligns across 8 bases. After removal of 4 bases from V and 0 bases from J, the junction contained 8 bases not matched to a gene. The CDR3 loop spans 16 amino acids. Germline V CDR1 and CDR2: MDHEN, SYDVKM. CDR3 sequence: CASSSASGLPSYEQYF. The DNA of the CDR3 is TGTGCCAGCAGTTCCGCTAGCGGGCTTCCCTCCTACGAGCAGTACTTC.

This clonotype was observed a handful of times. The genes are TRBV6-1 and TRBJ1-2; no clear D gene. CDR3 length equals 14 residues. From germline, CDR1 is MNHNS and CDR2 SASEGT. Deletions cut 6 bases from V and 7 bases from J, with 18 bases between. CDR3 nucleotide sequence: TGTGCCAGCAGACCCGGACGGCCCGGTCGTGGCTACACCTTC. It codes for CASRPGRPGRGYTF.

This clonotype has only a few counts. The rearrangement uses TRBV12-3 or TRBV12-4 and TRBJ1-3; D perhaps matches TRBD1 (5 bases). Trimming cost V 5 bases and J 1 base, with 9 bases left between them. This CDR3 contains 14 residues. The CDR3 protein is CASSGGGSGNTIYF. CDR3 sequence (DNA): TGTGCCAGCAGTGGGGGAGGATCTGGAAACACCATATATTTT.

The chain combines TRBV10-3 with TRBJ2-5; D is perhaps TRBD2 (6 bases). V gave up 10 bases and J gave up 3 bases, with 9 bases separating them. Germline CDR1 is ENHRY and CDR2 is SYGVKD. This CDR3 has 11 amino acids. CDR3 sequence: CARREEETQYF. CDR3 DNA: TGTGCCAGGAGGGAGGAAGAGACCCAGTACTTC.

This clonotype was seen at least ten times. This chain joins TRBV4-1 and TRBJ1-6; 10 bases align to TRBD1. Trimming at V came to 1 base and at J to 1 base, leaving 7 bases not matched to a gene. The CDR3 runs to 19 residues. Germline CDR1 is MGHRA and CDR2 is YSYEKL. CDR3 loop: CASSQARDRGKSYNSPLHF. Here the CDR3 DNA reads TGCGCCAGCAGCCAAGCGAGGGACAGGGGAAAATCCTATAATTCACCCCTCCACTTT.

This clonotype has ten or more counts. V is TRBV12-3 or TRBV12-4 and J is TRBJ2-5; 10 positions agree with TRBD2. The trim removed 6 bases at V and 6 bases at J, leaving 7 bases unmatched. The CDR3 covers 14 residues. The CDR3 region is CASSLAGASQTQYF. DNA of the CDR3: TGTGCCAGCAGCCTAGCGGGAGCTAGTCAGACCCAGTACTTC.

This clonotype was picked up many times. The chain carries TRBV4-3 and TRBJ2-2; D unresolved. Trimming took off 5 bases at V and 3 bases at J, with 10 bases between the two ends. This CDR3 region has 14 residues. The germline gives CDR1 LGHNA, CDR2 YSLEER. Written as DNA, the CDR3 is TGCGCCAGCAGCGCACACAGTTACACCGGGGAGCTGTTTTTT. Translated: CASSAHSYTGELFF.

In the case of this clonotype: Its ends do not fully match the called genes, so a read error is possible. J is TRBJ1-1 and V is TRBV7-2; TRBD1 agrees at 7 bases. This CDR3 comprises 15 residues. Germline assignment: CDR1 SGHTA and CDR2 FQGNSA. The CDR3 coding sequence is TGTGCCAGCAGCCCCGAGACAGGGCTGAACGCTGAAGCTTTCTTT. It yields the protein CASSPETGLNAEAFF.

In its sample, this clonotype ranks as medium-sized (0.01 to 0.1%). Written as DNA, the CDR3 is TGTGCCACCAGTTCCAGGGGGCTCGGCACAGATACGCAGTATTTT. It is translated as CATSSRGLGTDTQYF. The V call is TRBV24-1, the J call TRBJ2-3; 8 bases agree with TRBD1. The V gene's germline CDR1 is KGHDR and CDR2 SFDVKD. The CDR3 is 15 amino acids. The junction had 5 bases not matched to a gene; V was cut back by 6 bases and J by 1 base.

The V and J genes are TRBV20-1 and TRBJ2-1, with 10 bases aligning to TRBD2. The CDR3 runs 15 residues. Trimming cost V 6 bases and J 0 bases; bases outside gene matches: 5. The germline V gene has CDR1 DFQATT and CDR2 SNEGSKA (reference sequence). For the CDR3, the DNA is TGCAGTGCAAACCGACTAGCGGGCTCCTACAATGAGCAGTTCTTC. Residues: CSANRLAGSYNEQFF.

Ten or more counts support this clonotype. The chain joins TRBV5-6 to TRBJ2-3; 7 bases map to TRBD2. The CDR3 covers 15 residues. V shed 1 base, J shed 5 bases, and the junction held 7 bases outside the gene matches. CDR1 and CDR2 (germline): SGHDT, YYEEEE. CDR3 nucleotide sequence: TGTGCCAGCAGCTTGCAGCGGGGAGGCGGAGATACGCAGTATTTT. The encoded protein is CASSLQRGGGDTQYF.

There are many counts of this clonotype. The chain combines TRBV20-1 with TRBJ2-3, with TRBD1 as a possible D gene (7 bases). The CDR3 is 17 residues long. Trimming cost V 2 bases and J 2 bases, with 20 bases left between them. CDR1 DFQATT and CDR2 SNEGSKA come from the germline V gene (reference sequence). The CDR3 region has the DNA TGCAGTGCTAGACAAGGGAGGAGGGGGCATCACACAGATACGCAGTATTTT. The encoded protein is CSARQGRRGHHTDTQYF.

The chain is built from TRBV28 and TRBJ2-7, with TRBD2 as a possible D gene (5 bases). Germline V gives CDR1 MDHEN, CDR2 SYDVKM. The CDR3 consists of 16 residues. The V end was cut by 5 bases, the J end by 0 bases, with 17 bases between. CDR3 residues: CASSNPRTHSSYEQYF. The CDR3 bases are TGTGCCAGCAGTAACCCCCGGACTCACAGCTCCTACGAGCAGTACTTC.

This clonotype appeared many times. The chain carries TRBV12-3 or TRBV12-4 and TRBJ1-3; 8 positions match TRBD1. The V and J ends lost 4 bases and 4 bases, in that order; junction bases with no gene match: 9. This CDR3 is 16 amino acids long. CDR3: CASSSQDRVTGNTIYF. The DNA of the CDR3 is TGTGCCAGCAGTTCCCAGGACAGGGTGACCGGAAACACCATATATTTT.